Listed here are 11 T cell receptor beta chains from one sample, sequenced in a study of metastatic and nonmetastatic thyroid tumors. Thyroid surgery had not been preceded by any treatment in any patient. With MiXCR, TCRdb reprocessed the PCR reads. The sample includes about 35,000 clones, around 33% of them seen just once. The sample comprised tumor tissue. These receptors came from a female donor with papillary thyroid cancer or a benign thyroid nodule (not recorded which). Some clones in this sample may be carry-over from other donors' samples.

The genes are TRBV28 and TRBJ2-5; the D gene is possibly TRBD2 (6 bases). V lost 6 bases, J lost 1 base, and 12 bases lay in between. The CDR3 consists of 14 residues. The germline CDR1 and CDR2 sequences are MDHEN and SYDVKM. The CDR3 sequence is CASRPRDFQETQYF. The CDR3 DNA reads TGTGCCAGCAGGCCCCGGGACTTCCAAGAGACCCAGTACTTC.

This rearrangement joins TRBV30 to TRBJ2-7; D is unresolved. Trimming took off 0 bases at V and 4 bases at J, with 7 bases between the two ends. CDR1 and CDR2 (germline): GTSNPN, SVGIG (reference sequence). The CDR3 is 12 amino acids. CDR3 sequence: CAWSVRLYEQYF. The CDR3 region has the DNA TGTGCCTGGAGTGTTCGGCTATACGAGCAGTACTTC.

Comments on this clone: One junction end disagrees with the germline gene, perhaps due to a read error. The rearrangement uses TRBV20-1 and TRBJ2-7; D is perhaps TRBD2 (6 bases). The CDR3 extends over 13 amino acids. Looked up from germline, CDR1 is DFQATT and CDR2 is SNEGSKA (reference sequence). CDR3 sequence reads: CSVRDRTICEQYF. The DNA for the CDR3 is TGCAGTGTTAGAGATCGGACTATATGCGAGCAGTACTTC.

This clone has more than one count but fewer than ten. Different DNA sequences within this sample yield the same CDR3. The chain is built from TRBV20-1 and TRBJ2-7; D is uncertain. V was pared by 0 bases and J by 4 bases, with 4 bases between. This CDR3 has 11 amino acids. Germline CDR1 DFQATT, CDR2 SNEGSKA (reference sequence). The chain's CDR3 is CSARDGYEQYF. The CDR3, as DNA: TGCAGTGCTAGAGATGGGTACGAGCAGTACTTC.

The chain is built from TRBV20-1 and TRBJ2-3, with 9 positions matching TRBD2. CDR3 length: 16 amino acids. V dropped 0 bases and J dropped 11; count of bases not matched to a gene: 15. Germline lookup yields CDR1 DFQATT and CDR2 SNEGSKA (reference sequence). CDR3 sequence reads: CSARDLRREGSLGQYF. The CDR3 DNA sequence: TGCAGTGCTAGAGATCTGCGGCGGGAGGGGTCGTTGGGGCAGTATTTT.

The sample holds a few counts of this clone. The chain recombines TRBV7-6 with TRBJ2-2; D might be TRBD1 (5 bases). The CDR3 totals 17 residues. The germline CDR1 and CDR2 sequences are SGHVS and FNYEAQ. V lost 2 bases and J 0 bases, leaving 13 bases between the germline ends. Written as DNA, the CDR3 is TGTGCCAGCAGCTTAACCCAACAGGTCCCGAACACCGGGGAGCTGTTTTTT. Its protein product is CASSLTQQVPNTGELFF.

The chain carries TRBV3-1 and TRBJ1-5; D is unclear. V was trimmed by 4 bases and J by 1 base, leaving 8 bases between them. The CDR3 has 14 residues. Looked up from germline, CDR1 is LGHDT and CDR2 is YNNKEL (reference sequence). The CDR3 region is CASSPPESNQPQHF. CDR3 bases: TGTGCCAGCAGCCCTCCTGAAAGCAATCAGCCCCAGCATTTT.

The chain joins TRBV7-9 to TRBJ1-2; weak D call: TRBD1 (5 bases). The CDR3 runs to 14 residues. Germline V lookup: CDR1 SEHNR, CDR2 FQNEAQ (reference sequence). The V end lost 1 base, the J end lost 6 bases, and 12 bases lay between the germline ends. The CDR3 region is CASSLGGLGHGYTF. In nucleotides, the CDR3 is TGTGCCAGCAGCTTAGGAGGGCTGGGACATGGCTACACCTTC.

The rearrangement uses TRBV11-2 and TRBJ2-1, with 8 bases aligning to TRBD1. The V segment lost 4 bases and the J segment 6 bases; nucleotides outside the gene matches: 8. Per the germline V gene, CDR1 is SGHAT and CDR2 is FQNNGV. CDR3 size: 15 residues. CDR3: CASSSYRGKGNEQFF. In DNA form, the CDR3 reads TGTGCCAGCAGCTCATACAGGGGGAAGGGCAATGAGCAGTTCTTC.

The chain couples TRBV6-1 to TRBJ1-1, with 7 positions matching TRBD1. With V trimmed by 5 bases and J by 2 bases, 8 bases remained unmatched. The CDR3 has 15 residues. Germline CDR1 MNHNS, CDR2 SASEGT. In DNA form, the CDR3 reads TGTGCCAGCAGTCAGATCGGACAGGCTAACACTGAAGCTTTCTTT. Protein product: CASSQIGQANTEAFF.

The chain combines TRBV6-2 or TRBV6-3 with TRBJ2-1, with D unclear. The CDR3 sequence is 11 residues long. Germline lookup yields CDR1 MNHEY and CDR2 SVGEGT. V was clipped by 0 bases and J by 12 bases, with 6 bases between them. The chain's CDR3 is CASSYSIVQFF. The CDR3 region has the DNA TGTGCCAGCAGTTACTCGATAGTGCAGTTCTTC.